The sample holds many counts of the clone carrying this T cell receptor (beta chain). No antigen is known for it. This specimen comes from a study of T-cell reconstitution after alpha-beta-depleted transplantation in children. Study-level results: The main origin of T-cell counts and diversity one year after transplant was newly produced T cells.

CDR1 is SGHTA and CDR2 is FQGNSA in the germline V gene. The V gene lost 1 base and the J gene lost 3 bases, with 13 bases spanning the gap. The CDR3 covers 15 residues. For TCRbeta, the library was prepared with unique molecular identifiers. TCRdb used MiXCR to reprocess the PCR reads, holding one entry per CDR3 protein. The sample has under 850,000 distinct CDR3 sequences, around 14% seen once. The sequencing used PBMCs, collected before TCRalphabeta/CD19-depleted stem cell transplant. This TCR was recovered from a girl aged 2-9 years with congenital amegakaryocytic thrombocytopenia, due to receive a stem cell transplant. The chain links TRBV7-2 to TRBJ2-7, with D possibly being TRBD2 (7 bases). DNA for the CDR3: TGTGCCAGCAGCTTAGTTATAGGGGGGGGCTACGAGCAGTACTTC. This codes for CASSLVIGGGYEQYF. The whole variable domain, filled in from reference TRBV7-2 and TRBJ2-7, reads GAGVSQSPSNKVTEKGKDVELRCDPISGHTALYWYRQSLGQGLEFLIYFQGNSAPDKSGLPSDRFSAERTGGSVSTLTIQRTQQEDSAVYLCASSLVIGGGYEQYFGPGTRLTVT.